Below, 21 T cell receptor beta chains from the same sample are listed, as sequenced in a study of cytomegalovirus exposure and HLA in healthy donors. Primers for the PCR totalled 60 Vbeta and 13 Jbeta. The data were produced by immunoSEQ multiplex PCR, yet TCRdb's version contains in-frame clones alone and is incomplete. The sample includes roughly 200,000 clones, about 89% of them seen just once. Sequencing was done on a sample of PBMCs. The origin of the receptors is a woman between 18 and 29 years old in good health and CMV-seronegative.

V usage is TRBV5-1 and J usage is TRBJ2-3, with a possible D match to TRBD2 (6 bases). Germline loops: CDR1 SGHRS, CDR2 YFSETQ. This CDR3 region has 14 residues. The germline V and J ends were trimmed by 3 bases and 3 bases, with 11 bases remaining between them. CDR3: CASSSGTLTDTQYF. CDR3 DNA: TGCGCCAGCAGCTCAGGGACTTTGACAGATACGCAGTATTTT.

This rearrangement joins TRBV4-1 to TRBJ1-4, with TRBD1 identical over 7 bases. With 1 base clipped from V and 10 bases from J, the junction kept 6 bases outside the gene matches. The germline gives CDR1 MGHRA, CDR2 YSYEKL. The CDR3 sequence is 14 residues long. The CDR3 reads CASSQVRQGGKLFF. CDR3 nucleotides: TGCGCCAGCAGCCAAGTACGACAGGGAGGAAAACTGTTTTTT.

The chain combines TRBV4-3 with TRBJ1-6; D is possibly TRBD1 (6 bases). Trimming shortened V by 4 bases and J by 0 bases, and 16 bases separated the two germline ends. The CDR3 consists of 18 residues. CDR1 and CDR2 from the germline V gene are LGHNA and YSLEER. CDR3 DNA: TGCGCCAGCAGCCCTAGACAGGCCTTTAGCTCCTATAATTCACCCCTCCACTTT. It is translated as CASSPRQAFSSYNSPLHF.

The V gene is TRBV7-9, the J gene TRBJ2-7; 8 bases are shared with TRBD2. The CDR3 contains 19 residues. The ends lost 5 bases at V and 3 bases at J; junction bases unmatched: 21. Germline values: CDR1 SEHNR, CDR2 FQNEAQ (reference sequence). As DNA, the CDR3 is TGTGCCAGCAGCCGGGACGTCCCCATCGGAGCGGGAGACCTCTACGAGCAGTACTTC. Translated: CASSRDVPIGAGDLYEQYF.

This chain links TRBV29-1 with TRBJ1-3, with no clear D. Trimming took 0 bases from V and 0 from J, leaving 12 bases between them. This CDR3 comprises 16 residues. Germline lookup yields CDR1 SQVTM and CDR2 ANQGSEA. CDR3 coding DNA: TGCAGCGTTGAAGATCAAGGCGGGAGCTCTGGAAACACCATATATTTT. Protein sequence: CSVEDQGGSSGNTIYF.

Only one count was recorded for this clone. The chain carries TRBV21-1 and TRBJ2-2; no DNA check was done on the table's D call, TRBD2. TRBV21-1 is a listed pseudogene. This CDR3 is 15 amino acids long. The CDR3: CASRQTGTPPGELFF. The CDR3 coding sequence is TGTGCCAGCAGACAGACCGGGACTCCGCCCGGGGAGCTGTTTTTT.

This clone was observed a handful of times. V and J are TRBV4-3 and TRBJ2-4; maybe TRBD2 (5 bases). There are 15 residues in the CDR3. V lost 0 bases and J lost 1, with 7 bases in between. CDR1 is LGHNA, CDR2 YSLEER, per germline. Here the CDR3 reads CASSQEIAAKNIQYF. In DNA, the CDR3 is TGCGCCAGCAGCCAAGAAATAGCGGCCAAAAACATTCAGTACTTC.

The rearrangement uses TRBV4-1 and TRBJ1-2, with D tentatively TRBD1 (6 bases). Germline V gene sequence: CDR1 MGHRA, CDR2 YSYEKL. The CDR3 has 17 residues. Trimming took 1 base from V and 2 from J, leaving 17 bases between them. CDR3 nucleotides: TGCGCCAGCAGCCAAGGCCAGGGGAACAGGGCCAACTATGGCTACACCTTC. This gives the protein CASSQGQGNRANYGYTF.

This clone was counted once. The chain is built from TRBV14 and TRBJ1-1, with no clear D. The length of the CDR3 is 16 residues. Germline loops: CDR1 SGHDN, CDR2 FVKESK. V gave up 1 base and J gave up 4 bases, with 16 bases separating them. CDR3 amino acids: CASSQALGRVRTEAFF. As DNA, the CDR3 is TGTGCCAGCAGCCAAGCCCTTGGGAGGGTGCGCACTGAAGCTTTCTTT. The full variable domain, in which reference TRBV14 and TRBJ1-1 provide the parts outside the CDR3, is EAGVTQFPSHSVIEKGQTVTLRCDPISGHDNLYWYRRVMGKEIKFLLHFVKESKQDESGMPNNRFLAERTGGTYSTLKVQPAELEDSGVYFCASSQALGRVRTEAFFGQGTRLTVV.

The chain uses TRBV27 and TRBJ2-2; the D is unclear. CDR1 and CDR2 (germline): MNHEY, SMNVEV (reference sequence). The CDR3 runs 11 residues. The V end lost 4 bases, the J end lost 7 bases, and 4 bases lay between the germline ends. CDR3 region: CASSYHGELFF. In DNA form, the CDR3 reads TGTGCCAGCAGTTATCACGGGGAGCTGTTTTTT.

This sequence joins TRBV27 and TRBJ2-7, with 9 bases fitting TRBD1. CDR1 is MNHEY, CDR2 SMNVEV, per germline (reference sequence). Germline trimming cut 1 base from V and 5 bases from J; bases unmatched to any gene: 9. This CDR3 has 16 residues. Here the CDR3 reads CASSLLGGQGTNEQYF. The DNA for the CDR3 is TGTGCCAGCAGTTTATTAGGGGGACAGGGCACAAACGAGCAGTACTTC.

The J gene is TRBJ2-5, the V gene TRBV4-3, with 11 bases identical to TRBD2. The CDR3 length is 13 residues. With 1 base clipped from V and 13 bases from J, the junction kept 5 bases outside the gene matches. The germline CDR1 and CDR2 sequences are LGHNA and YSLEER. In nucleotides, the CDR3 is TGCGCCAGCAGCCAAGGACTAGCGGGGCATCGGTACTTC. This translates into CASSQGLAGHRYF.

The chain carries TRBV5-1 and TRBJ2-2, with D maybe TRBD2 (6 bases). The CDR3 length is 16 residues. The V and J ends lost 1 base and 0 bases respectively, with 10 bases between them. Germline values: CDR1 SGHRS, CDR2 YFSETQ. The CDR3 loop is CASSLTRGANTGELFF. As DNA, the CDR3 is TGCGCCAGCAGCTTGACGCGCGGGGCGAACACCGGGGAGCTGTTTTTT.

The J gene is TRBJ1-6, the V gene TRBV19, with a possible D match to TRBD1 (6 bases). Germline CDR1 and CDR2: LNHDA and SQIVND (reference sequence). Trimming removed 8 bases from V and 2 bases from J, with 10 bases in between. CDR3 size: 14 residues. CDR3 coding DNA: TGTGCCAGTGCAGGGGCCCCCTATAATTCACCCCTCCACTTT. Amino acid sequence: CASAGAPYNSPLHF.

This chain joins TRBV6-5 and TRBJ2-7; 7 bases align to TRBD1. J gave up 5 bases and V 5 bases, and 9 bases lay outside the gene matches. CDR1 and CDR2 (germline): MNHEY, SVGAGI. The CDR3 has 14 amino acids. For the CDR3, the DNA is TGTGCCAGCAGTCGAGAGGGACAGTTCCACGAGCAGTACTTC. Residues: CASSREGQFHEQYF.

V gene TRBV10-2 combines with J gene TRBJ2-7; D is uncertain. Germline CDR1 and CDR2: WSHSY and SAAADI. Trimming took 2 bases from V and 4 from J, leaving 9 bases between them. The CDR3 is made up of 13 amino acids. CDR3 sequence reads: CASSEDGLYEQYF. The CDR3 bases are TGCGCCAGCAGTGAGGATGGGCTTTACGAGCAGTACTTC.

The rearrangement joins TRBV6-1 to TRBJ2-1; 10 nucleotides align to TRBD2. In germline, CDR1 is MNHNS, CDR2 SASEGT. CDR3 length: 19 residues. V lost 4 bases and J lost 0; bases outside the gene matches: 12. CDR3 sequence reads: CASSVFGGLASSSYNEQFF. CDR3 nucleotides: TGTGCCAGCAGTGTATTTGGGGGACTAGCGTCGAGCTCCTACAATGAGCAGTTCTTC.

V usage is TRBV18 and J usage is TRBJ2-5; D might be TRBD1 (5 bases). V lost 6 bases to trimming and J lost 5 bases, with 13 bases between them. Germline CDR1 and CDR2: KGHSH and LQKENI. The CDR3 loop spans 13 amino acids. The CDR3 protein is CASSPDNPETQYF. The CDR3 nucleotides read TGTGCCAGCTCCCCGGACAATCCGGAGACCCAGTACTTC.

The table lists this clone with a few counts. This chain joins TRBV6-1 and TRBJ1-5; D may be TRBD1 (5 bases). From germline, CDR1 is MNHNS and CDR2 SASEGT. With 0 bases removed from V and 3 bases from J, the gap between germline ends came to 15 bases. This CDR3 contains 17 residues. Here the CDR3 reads CASSEAMTVIYNQPQHF. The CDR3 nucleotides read TGTGCCAGCAGTGAAGCGATGACAGTAATCTACAATCAGCCCCAGCATTTT.

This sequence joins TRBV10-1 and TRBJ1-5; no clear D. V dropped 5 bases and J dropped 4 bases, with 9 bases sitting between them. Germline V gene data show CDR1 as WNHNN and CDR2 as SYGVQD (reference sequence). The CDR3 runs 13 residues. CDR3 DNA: TGCGCCAGCAGTAATGGACTGAATCAGCCCCAGCATTTT. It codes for CASSNGLNQPQHF.

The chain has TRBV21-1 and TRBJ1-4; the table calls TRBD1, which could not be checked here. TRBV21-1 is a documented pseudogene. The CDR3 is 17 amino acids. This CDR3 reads CASSKEAGHAPNEKLFF. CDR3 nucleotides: TGTGCCAGCAGCAAAGAGGCAGGCCACGCCCCCAATGAAAAACTGTTTTTT.